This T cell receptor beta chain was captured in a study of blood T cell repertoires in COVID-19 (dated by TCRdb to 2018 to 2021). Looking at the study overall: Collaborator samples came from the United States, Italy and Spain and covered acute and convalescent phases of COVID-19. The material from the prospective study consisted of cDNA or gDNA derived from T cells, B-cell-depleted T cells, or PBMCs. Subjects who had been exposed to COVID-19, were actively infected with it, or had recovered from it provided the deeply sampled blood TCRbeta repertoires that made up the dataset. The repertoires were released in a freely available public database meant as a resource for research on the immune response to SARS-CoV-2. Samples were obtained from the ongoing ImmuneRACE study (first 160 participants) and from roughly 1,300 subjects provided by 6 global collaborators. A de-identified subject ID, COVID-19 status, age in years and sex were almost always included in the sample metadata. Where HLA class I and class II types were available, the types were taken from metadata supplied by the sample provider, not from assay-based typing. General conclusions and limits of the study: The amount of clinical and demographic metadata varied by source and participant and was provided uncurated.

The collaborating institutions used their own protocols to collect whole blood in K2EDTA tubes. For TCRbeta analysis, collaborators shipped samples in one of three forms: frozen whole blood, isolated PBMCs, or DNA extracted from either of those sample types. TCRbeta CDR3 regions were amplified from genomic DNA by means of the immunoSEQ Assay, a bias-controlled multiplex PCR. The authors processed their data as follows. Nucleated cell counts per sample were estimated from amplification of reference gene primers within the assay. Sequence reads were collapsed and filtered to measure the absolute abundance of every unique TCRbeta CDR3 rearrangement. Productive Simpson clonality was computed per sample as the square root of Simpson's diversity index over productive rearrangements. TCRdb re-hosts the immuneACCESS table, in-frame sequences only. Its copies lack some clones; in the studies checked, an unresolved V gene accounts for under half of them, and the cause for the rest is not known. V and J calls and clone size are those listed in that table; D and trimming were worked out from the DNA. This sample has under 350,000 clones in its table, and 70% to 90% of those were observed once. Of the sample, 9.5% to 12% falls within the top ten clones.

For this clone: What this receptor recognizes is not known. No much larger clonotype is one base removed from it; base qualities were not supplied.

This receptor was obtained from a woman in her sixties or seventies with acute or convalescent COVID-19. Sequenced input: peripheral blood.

The nucleotides are TGTGCCAGCAGTTTAGGCCGGGGCACAGATACGCAGTATTTT. This is translated as CASSLGRGTDTQYF. The V gene is TRBV27 and the J gene is TRBJ2-3; the D gene remains uncertain. The CDR3 starts with the cysteine, ends with the phenylalanine, and has 14 residues. This entry keeps only the CDR3 DNA: 42 bases, framed from base 1. Trimming removed 2 bases from V and 1 base from J, leaving 7 bases between the germline ends. CDR1 and CDR2 were assigned from the germline V gene (reference sequence) as MNHEY and SMNVEV.